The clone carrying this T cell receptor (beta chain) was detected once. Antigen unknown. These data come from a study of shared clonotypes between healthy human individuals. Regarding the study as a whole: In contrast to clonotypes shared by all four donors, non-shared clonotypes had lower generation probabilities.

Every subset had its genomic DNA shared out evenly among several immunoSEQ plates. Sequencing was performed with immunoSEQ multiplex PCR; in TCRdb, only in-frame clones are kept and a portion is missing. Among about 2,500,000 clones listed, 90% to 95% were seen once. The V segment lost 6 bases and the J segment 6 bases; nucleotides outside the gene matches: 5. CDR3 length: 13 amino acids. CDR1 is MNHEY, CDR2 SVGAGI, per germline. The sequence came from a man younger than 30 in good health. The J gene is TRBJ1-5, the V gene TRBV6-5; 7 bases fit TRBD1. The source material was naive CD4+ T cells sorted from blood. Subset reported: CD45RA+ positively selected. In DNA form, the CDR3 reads TGTGCCAGCAGACTAGGGGGCGGTCAGCCCCAGCATTTT. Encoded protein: CASRLGGGQPQHF.